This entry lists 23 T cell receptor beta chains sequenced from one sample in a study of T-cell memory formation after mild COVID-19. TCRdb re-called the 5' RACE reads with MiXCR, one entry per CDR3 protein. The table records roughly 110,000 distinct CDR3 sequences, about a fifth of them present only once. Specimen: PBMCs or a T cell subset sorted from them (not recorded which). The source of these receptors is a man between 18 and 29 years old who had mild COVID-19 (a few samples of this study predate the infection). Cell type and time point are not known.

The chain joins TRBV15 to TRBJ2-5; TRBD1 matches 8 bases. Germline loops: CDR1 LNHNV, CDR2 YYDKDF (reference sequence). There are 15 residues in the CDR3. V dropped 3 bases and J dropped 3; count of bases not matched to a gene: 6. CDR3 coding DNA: TGTGCCACCAGCAGGGGTCTGGGACAGGAAGAGACCCAGTACTTC. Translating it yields CATSRGLGQEETQYF.

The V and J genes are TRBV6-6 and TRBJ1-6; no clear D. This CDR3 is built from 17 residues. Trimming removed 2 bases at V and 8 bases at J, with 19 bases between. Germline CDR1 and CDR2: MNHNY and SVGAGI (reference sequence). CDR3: CASSYRIGRSPHSPLHF. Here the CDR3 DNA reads TGTGCCAGCAGTTACCGCATAGGTCGTAGCCCTCATTCACCCCTCCACTTT.

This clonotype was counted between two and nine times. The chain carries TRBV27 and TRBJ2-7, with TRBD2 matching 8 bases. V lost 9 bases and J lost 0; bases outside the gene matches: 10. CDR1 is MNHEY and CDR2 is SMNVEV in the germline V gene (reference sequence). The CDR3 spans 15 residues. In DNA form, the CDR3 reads TGTGCCAGTTTACTATTAGCGGGGTTCTCCTACGAGCAGTACGTC. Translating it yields CASLLLAGFSYEQYV.

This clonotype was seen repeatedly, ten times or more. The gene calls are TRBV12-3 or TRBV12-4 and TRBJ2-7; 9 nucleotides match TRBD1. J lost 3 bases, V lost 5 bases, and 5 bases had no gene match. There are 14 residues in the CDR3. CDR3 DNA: TGTGCCAGCAGTCCCGGGACAGGGTTCTACGAGCAGTACTTC. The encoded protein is CASSPGTGFYEQYF.

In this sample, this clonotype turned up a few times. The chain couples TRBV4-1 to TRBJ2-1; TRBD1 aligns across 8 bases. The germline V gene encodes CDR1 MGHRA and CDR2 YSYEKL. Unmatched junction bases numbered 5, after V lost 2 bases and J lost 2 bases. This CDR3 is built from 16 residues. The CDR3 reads CASSQQGARTYNEQFF. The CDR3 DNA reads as TGCGCCAGCAGCCAACAGGGGGCACGGACCTACAATGAGCAGTTCTTC.

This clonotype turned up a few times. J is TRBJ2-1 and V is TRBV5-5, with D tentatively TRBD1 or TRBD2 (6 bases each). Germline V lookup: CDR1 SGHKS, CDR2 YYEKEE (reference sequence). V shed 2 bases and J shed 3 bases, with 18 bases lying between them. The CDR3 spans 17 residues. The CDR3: CASSFPSGASIYNEQFF. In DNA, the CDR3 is TGTGCCAGCAGCTTTCCGTCGGGGGCCTCTATCTACAATGAGCAGTTCTTC.

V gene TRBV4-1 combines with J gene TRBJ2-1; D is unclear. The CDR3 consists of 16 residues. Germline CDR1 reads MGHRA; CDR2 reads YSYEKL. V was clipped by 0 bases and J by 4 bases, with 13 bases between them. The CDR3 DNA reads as TGCGCCAGCAGCCAAGAGTCGGGTGTTGGTTACAATGAGCAGTTCTTC. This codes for CASSQESGVGYNEQFF.

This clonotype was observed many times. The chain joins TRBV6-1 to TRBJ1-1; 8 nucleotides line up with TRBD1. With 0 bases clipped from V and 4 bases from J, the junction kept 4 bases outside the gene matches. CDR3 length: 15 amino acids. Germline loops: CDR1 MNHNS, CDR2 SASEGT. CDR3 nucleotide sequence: TGTGCCAGCAGTGAAGCCCCCACAGGGGGCACTGAAGCTTTCTTT. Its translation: CASSEAPTGGTEAFF.

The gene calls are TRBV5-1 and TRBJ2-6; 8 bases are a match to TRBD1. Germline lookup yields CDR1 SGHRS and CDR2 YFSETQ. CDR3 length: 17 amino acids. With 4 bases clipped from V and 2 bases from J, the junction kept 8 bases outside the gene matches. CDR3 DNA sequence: TGCGCCAGCAGCGTAGACAGGGGATCAACTGGGGCCAACGTCCTGACTTTC. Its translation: CASSVDRGSTGANVLTF.

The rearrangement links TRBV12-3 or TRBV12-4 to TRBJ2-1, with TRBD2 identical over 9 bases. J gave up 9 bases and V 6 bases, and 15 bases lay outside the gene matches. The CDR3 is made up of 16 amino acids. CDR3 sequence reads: CASSYPCGGALCEQFF. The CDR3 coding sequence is TGTGCCAGCAGCTATCCGTGCGGGGGGGCCTTATGTGAGCAGTTCTTC.

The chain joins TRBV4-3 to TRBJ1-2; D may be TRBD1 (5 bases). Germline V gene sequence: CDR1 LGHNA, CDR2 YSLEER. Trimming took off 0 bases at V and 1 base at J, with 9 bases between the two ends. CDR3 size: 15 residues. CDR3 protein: CASSQDRGLNYGYTF. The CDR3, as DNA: TGCGCCAGCAGCCAAGATAGGGGCCTTAACTATGGCTACACCTTC.

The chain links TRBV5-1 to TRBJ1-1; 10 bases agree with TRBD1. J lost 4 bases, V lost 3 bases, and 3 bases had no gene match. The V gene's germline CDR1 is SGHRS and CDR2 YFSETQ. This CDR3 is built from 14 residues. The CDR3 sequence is CASSWGQGSTEAFF. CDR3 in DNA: TGCGCCAGCAGCTGGGGACAGGGGAGCACTGAAGCTTTCTTT.

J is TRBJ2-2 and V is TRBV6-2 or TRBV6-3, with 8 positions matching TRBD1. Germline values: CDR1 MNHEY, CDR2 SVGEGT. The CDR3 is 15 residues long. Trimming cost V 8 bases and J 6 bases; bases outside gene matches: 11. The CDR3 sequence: CASCQGAVIAGELFF. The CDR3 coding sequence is TGTGCCAGCTGCCAGGGGGCTGTGATCGCCGGGGAGCTGTTTTTT.

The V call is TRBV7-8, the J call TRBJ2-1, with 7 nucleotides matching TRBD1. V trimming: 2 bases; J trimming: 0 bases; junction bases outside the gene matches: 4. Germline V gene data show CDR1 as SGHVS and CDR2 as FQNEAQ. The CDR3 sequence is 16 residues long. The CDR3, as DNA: TGTGCCAGCAGCTTAAAGGGACAGCGCTCCTACAATGAGCAGTTCTTC. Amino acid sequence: CASSLKGQRSYNEQFF.

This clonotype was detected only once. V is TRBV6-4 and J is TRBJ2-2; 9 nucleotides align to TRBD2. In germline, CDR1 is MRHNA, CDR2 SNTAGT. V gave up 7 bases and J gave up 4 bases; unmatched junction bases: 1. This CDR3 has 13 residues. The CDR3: CASTAGGTGELFF. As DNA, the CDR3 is TGTGCCAGCACAGCGGGGGGCACCGGGGAGCTGTTTTTT.

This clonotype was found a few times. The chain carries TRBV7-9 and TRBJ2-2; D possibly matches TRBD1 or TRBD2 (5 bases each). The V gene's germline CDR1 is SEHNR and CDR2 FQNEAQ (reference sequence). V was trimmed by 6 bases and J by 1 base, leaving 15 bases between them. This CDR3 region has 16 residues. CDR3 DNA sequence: TGTGCCAGCAGGCCTGCCGGGGCTTGGAACACCGGGGAGCTGTTTTTT. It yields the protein CASRPAGAWNTGELFF.

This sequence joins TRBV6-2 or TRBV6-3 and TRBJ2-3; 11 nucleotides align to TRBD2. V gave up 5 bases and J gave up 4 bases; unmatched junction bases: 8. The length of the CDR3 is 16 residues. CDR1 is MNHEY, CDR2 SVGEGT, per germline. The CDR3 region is CASSRGLAGRSDTQYF. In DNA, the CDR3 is TGTGCCAGCAGTAGAGGACTAGCGGGTCGGTCAGATACGCAGTATTTT.

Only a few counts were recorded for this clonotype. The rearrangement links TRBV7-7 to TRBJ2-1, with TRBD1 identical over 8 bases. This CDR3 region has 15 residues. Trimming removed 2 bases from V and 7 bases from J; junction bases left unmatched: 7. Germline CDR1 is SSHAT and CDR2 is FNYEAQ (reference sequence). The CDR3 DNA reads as TGTGCCAGCAGCTTATACCAGGGGGCAGAAAATGAGCAGTTCTTC. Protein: CASSLYQGAENEQFF.

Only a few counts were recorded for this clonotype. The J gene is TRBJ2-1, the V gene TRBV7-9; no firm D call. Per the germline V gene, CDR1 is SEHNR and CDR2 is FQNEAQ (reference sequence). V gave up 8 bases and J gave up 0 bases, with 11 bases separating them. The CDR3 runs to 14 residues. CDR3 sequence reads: CASVAAVSYNEQFF. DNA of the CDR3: TGTGCCAGCGTCGCCGCCGTCTCCTACAATGAGCAGTTCTTC.

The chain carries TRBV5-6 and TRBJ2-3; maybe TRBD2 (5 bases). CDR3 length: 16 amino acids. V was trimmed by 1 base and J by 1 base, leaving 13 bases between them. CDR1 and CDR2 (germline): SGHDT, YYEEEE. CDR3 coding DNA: TGTGCCAGCAGCTTGAAACCGCACGGGGGCACAGATACGCAGTATTTT. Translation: CASSLKPHGGTDTQYF.

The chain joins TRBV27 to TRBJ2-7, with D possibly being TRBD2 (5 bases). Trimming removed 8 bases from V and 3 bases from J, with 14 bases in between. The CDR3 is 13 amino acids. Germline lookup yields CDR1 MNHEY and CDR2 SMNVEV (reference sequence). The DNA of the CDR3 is TGTGCCAGCTCTGGGAGTCTCGGCTACGAGCAGTACTTC. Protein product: CASSGSLGYEQYF.

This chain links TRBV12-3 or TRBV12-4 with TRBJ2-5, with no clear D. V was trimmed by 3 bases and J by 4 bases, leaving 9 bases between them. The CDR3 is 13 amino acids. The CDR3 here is CASSLVSPETQYF. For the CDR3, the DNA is TGTGCCAGCAGTTTGGTCAGTCCAGAGACCCAGTACTTC.

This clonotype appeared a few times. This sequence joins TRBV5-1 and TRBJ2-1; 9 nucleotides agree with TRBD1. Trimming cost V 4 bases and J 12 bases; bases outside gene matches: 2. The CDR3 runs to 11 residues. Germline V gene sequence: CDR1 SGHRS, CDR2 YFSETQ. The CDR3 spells CASSPDRGQFF. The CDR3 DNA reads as TGCGCCAGCAGCCCGGACAGGGGGCAGTTCTTC.